The 19 T cell receptor beta chains given below trace back to one sample, sequenced in a study of human T cells and chemical hapten exposure. From the RACE reads, TCRdb called clonotypes with MiXCR, one entry per CDR3 protein. Among around 160,000 distinct CDR3 sequences listed, more than 12% were seen once. Documented time point: patch test 1, 2 weeks after DPC sensitization. Treatment denoted: therapeutic diphenylcyclopropenone sensitization with weekly scalp DPC. The sample here was whole blood, taken in connection with sensitization to the hapten diphenylcyclopropenone (DPC). These receptors all come from a woman in her twenties or thirties with alopecia areata. Some clones in this sample may be carry-over from other donors' samples.

Only a few counts were recorded for this clonotype. The rearrangement uses TRBV2 and TRBJ1-5; a weak D match, TRBD1 (5 bases). Germline CDR1 and CDR2: SNHLY and FYNNEI. V gave up 8 bases and J gave up 2 bases, with 13 bases separating them. This CDR3 contains 14 residues. CDR3 loop: CASGPDRGNQPQHF. The CDR3 DNA is TGTGCCAGCGGGCCCGACAGAGGCAATCAGCCCCAGCATTTT. The full variable domain, rest sourced from reference TRBV2 and TRBJ1-5, is EPEVTQTPSHQVTQMGQEVILRCVPISNHLYFYWYRQILGQKVEFLVSFYNNEISEKSEIFDDQFSVERPDGSNFTLKIRSTKLEDSAMYFCASGPDRGNQPQHFGDGTRLSIL.

This sequence joins TRBV7-8 and TRBJ2-1; the D gene is possibly TRBD2 (6 bases). The CDR3 has 14 residues. Trimming shortened V by 2 bases and J by 13 bases, and 18 bases separated the two germline ends. Germline-derived CDR1 and CDR2 are SGHVS and FQNEAQ. The CDR3 protein is CASSLSLREGEQFF. The CDR3, as DNA: TGTGCCAGCAGCTTATCCCTGCGGGAAGGTGAACAGTTCTTC.

The chain carries TRBV28 and TRBJ2-7; D unclear. V lost 10 bases and J 1 base, leaving 5 bases between the germline ends. The CDR3 consists of 10 residues. Germline V gene lookup returns CDR1 MDHEN and CDR2 SYDVKM. CDR3 residues: CAIGSYEQYF. CDR3 sequence (DNA): TGTGCCATCGGGTCCTACGAGCAGTACTTC. Looking up the rest from reference TRBV28 and TRBJ2-7 gives the full variable domain: DVKVTQSSRYLVKRTGEKVFLECVQDMDHENMFWYRQDPGLGLRLIYFSYDVKMKEKGDIPEGYSVSREKKERFSLILESASTNQTSMYLCAIGSYEQYFGPGTRLTVT.

This clonotype came up once. This chain joins TRBV28 and TRBJ2-3, with D unclear. Germline assignment: CDR1 MDHEN and CDR2 SYDVKM. The CDR3 is 15 residues long. V was cut by 7 bases and J by 0 bases, with 14 bases left in between. In nucleotides, the CDR3 is TGTGCCAGCATTGCCAGAGAGAAAAGCACAGATACGCAGTATTTT. Protein sequence: CASIAREKSTDTQYF. Combining the CDR3 with reference TRBV28 and TRBJ2-3 gives the whole variable domain DVKVTQSSRYLVKRTGEKVFLECVQDMDHENMFWYRQDPGLGLRLIYFSYDVKMKEKGDIPEGYSVSREKKERFSLILESASTNQTSMYLCASIAREKSTDTQYFGPGTRLTVL.

J is TRBJ2-7 and V is TRBV27; D not certain. The V and J ends lost 5 bases and 2 bases respectively, with 7 bases between them. CDR3 length: 12 residues. Germline-derived CDR1 and CDR2 are MNHEY and SMNVEV (reference sequence). DNA of the CDR3: TGTGCCAGCAGTGGGTCAGCCTACGAGCAGTACTTC. This translates into CASSGSAYEQYF.

The DNA for the CDR3 is TGTGCCAGCAGCCAAGATGAAGGGGTACTATCTGGCTACACCTTC. Protein: CASSQDEGVLSGYTF. The rearrangement joins TRBV4-2 to TRBJ1-2; D might be TRBD1 (5 bases). There are 15 residues in the CDR3. The V end lost 0 bases, the J end lost 7 bases, and 15 bases lay between the germline ends. Germline values: CDR1 LGHNA, CDR2 YNFKEQ.

The chain carries TRBV10-3 and TRBJ2-5; TRBD2 aligns across 8 bases. CDR1 is ENHRY, CDR2 SYGVKD, per germline. The CDR3 spans 14 residues. Trimming took 6 bases from V and 5 from J; bases not matched to a gene: 8. DNA for the CDR3: TGTGCCATCAGGACTAGCGATCGAGATGAGACCCAGTACTTC. Translation: CAIRTSDRDETQYF.

The table lists this clonotype with a few counts. This chain connects TRBV7-2 to TRBJ1-1; unclear D gene. Deletions cut 6 bases from V and 4 bases from J, with 21 bases between. The CDR3 length is 16 residues. Per the germline V gene, CDR1 is SGHTA and CDR2 is FQGNSA. CDR3 nucleotides: TGTGCCAGCAGTTATATTTTCGGGCCAACGGGCACTGAAGCTTTCTTT. This encodes CASSYIFGPTGTEAFF.

This clonotype was observed a few times. The rearrangement uses TRBV12-3 or TRBV12-4 and TRBJ1-2; D is undetermined. The V end lost 5 bases, the J end lost 5 bases, and 12 bases lay between the germline ends. The CDR3 is made up of 13 amino acids. CDR3 amino acids: CASSRDPTYGYTF. The CDR3 DNA follows: TGTGCCAGCAGTCGAGATCCGACTTATGGCTACACCTTC.

At least ten counts were recorded for this clonotype. V usage is TRBV29-1 and J usage is TRBJ2-7, with D tentatively TRBD1 or TRBD2 (6 bases each). Per germline, CDR1 SQVTM and CDR2 ANQGSEA. Trimming shortened V by 2 bases and J by 6 bases, and 14 bases separated the two germline ends. The CDR3 spans 13 residues. CDR3 loop: CSVERQQGGEQYF. CDR3 bases: TGCAGCGTTGAAAGGCAACAGGGAGGCGAGCAGTACTTC.

The rearrangement uses TRBV7-8 and TRBJ1-1, with a tentative D call TRBD1 (6 bases). V was cut by 6 bases and J by 5 bases, with 22 bases left in between. The CDR3 is made up of 16 amino acids. The germline CDR1 and CDR2 sequences are SGHVS and FQNEAQ. CDR3 sequence: CASRQTGTLPGTEAFF. In DNA form, the CDR3 reads TGTGCCAGCAGACAAACCGGGACACTCCCAGGGACTGAAGCTTTCTTT.

Only a few counts were recorded for this clonotype. Germline and junction disagree at one end, which may indicate a read error. The V gene is TRBV28, the J gene TRBJ2-7; D is possibly TRBD1 or TRBD2 (6 bases each). CDR1 is MDHEN and CDR2 is SYDVKM in the germline V gene. This CDR3 is built from 13 residues. The CDR3 loop reads CASTPGVPAGVEF. For the CDR3, the DNA is TGTGCCAGCACCCCGGGAGTCCCGGCAGGGGTGGAATTC.

There are a few counts of this clonotype. J is TRBJ2-3 and V is TRBV7-3, with 13 bases matching TRBD2. The V and J ends lost 5 bases and 2 bases, in that order; junction bases with no gene match: 4. Germline loops: CDR1 SGHTA, CDR2 FQGTGA. This CDR3 region has 16 residues. CDR3 nucleotides: TGTGCCAGCAGCACGGGACTAGCGGGGTCCACAGATACGCAGTATTTT. Its protein product is CASSTGLAGSTDTQYF.

This clonotype was observed many times. The rearrangement links TRBV20-1 to TRBJ2-4; D may match TRBD1 or TRBD2 (5 bases each). V lost 1 base and J 9 bases, leaving 10 bases between the germline ends. The CDR3 extends over 12 amino acids. Germline values: CDR1 DFQATT, CDR2 SNEGSKA (reference sequence). CDR3 nucleotide sequence: TGCAGTGCTAGAGTCCAGGGAGTCATTCAGTACTTC. Its protein product is CSARVQGVIQYF.

In this sample, this clonotype turned up a few times. The chain employs TRBV6-2 or TRBV6-3 and TRBJ2-1, with TRBD2 matching over 9 bases. The junction had 9 bases not matched to a gene; V was cut back by 6 bases and J by 12 bases. This CDR3 spans 13 amino acids. Germline CDR1 and CDR2: MNHEY and SVGEGT. The chain's CDR3 is CASSRLAVRGQFF. In DNA form, the CDR3 reads TGTGCCAGCAGCAGACTAGCGGTTCGGGGGCAGTTCTTC.

This clonotype was found a few times. The V and J genes are TRBV3-1 and TRBJ2-7; 8 bases are shared with TRBD2. This CDR3 comprises 14 residues. The V gene end was trimmed by 0 bases and the J gene end by 7 bases; junction bases not matched to a gene: 5. CDR1 and CDR2 (germline): LGHDT, YNNKEL (reference sequence). The CDR3 sequence: CASSQDSGSGEQYF. In nucleotides, the CDR3 is TGTGCCAGCAGCCAAGACAGCGGGAGTGGAGAGCAGTACTTC.

In DNA, the CDR3 is TGCAGTGCTAGAGACCCCAACTCCTACGAGCAGTACTTC. Residues: CSARDPNSYEQYF. The chain couples TRBV20-1 to TRBJ2-7; no clear D. In germline, CDR1 is DFQATT, CDR2 SNEGSKA (reference sequence). Trimming shortened V by 0 bases and J by 0 bases, and 6 bases separated the two germline ends. This CDR3 region has 13 residues.

J is TRBJ2-1 and V is TRBV6-1; no reliable D call. V was trimmed by 0 bases and J by 7 bases, leaving 1 base between them. The CDR3 contains 11 residues. CDR1 and CDR2 (germline): MNHNS, SASEGT. The CDR3 here is CASSEANEQFF. The DNA of the CDR3 is TGTGCCAGCAGTGAAGCTAATGAGCAGTTCTTC.

In this sample, this clonotype turned up a few times. V gene TRBV14 combines with J gene TRBJ1-2; D perhaps matches TRBD1 (5 bases). The CDR3 is made up of 13 amino acids. Trimming removed 4 bases from V and 5 bases from J, with 11 bases in between. Germline CDR1 reads SGHDN; CDR2 reads FVKESK. This CDR3 is CASSPGLRYGYTF. As DNA, the CDR3 is TGTGCCAGCAGCCCGGGGCTTCGTTATGGCTACACCTTC.